What follows are 20 T cell receptor beta chains derived from one specimen sequenced in a study of immune evolution from preneoplasia to lung adenocarcinoma. The table came from immunoSEQ multiplex PCR; TCRdb's copy has only in-frame clones and leaves some out. Of some 5,000 clones listed, approximately 72% were seen once; the top ten hold approximately 9%. Sample: FFPE normal lung tissue adjacent to the tumor. Receptors originate from a person aged 50-70 years with lung adenocarcinoma.

This sequence joins TRBV5-1 and TRBJ1-2; TRBD1 matches at 7 bases. Unmatched junction bases numbered 5, after V lost 3 bases and J lost 0 bases. CDR3 size: 15 residues. Germline V gives CDR1 SGHRS, CDR2 YFSETQ. The CDR3 is CASSWDSQANYGYTF. The CDR3 DNA follows: TGCGCCAGCAGCTGGGACAGTCAAGCTAACTATGGCTACACCTTC.

The chain has TRBV19 and TRBJ2-1, with D perhaps TRBD1 or TRBD2 (5 bases each). The CDR3 totals 14 residues. Trimming left V 0 bases short and J 7 bases short, with 10 bases between. Germline CDR1 LNHDA, CDR2 SQIVND (reference sequence). The CDR3 sequence is CASSIEGDRNEQFF. The CDR3, as DNA: TGTGCCAGTAGTATAGAGGGGGATAGAAATGAGCAGTTCTTC.

The V and J genes are TRBV18 and TRBJ2-3; D possibly uses TRBD1 or TRBD2 (6 bases each). The CDR3 spans 14 residues. The ends were cut back, 6 bases at V and 7 bases at J, with 17 bases in the middle. Germline CDR1 KGHSH, CDR2 LQKENI. CDR3 sequence reads: CASSPTGGTNTQYF. The CDR3 region has the DNA TGTGCCAGCTCCCCTACGGGCGGGACAAATACGCAGTATTTT.

There are a few counts of this clone. The gene calls are TRBV12-5 and TRBJ2-7, with no clear D. With 1 base removed from V and 6 bases from J, the gap between germline ends came to 13 bases. The CDR3 has 14 residues. CDR1 and CDR2 (germline): LGHNT, FRNRAP. The DNA for the CDR3 is TGTGCTAGTGGTTTGGCAAGAGACGGGTGCGAGCAGTACTTC. This sequence encodes CASGLARDGCEQYF.

The rearrangement joins TRBV30 to TRBJ2-5; D perhaps matches TRBD2 (7 bases). V lost 3 bases and J lost 5, with 16 bases in between. The CDR3 is made up of 14 amino acids. Germline V gene lookup returns CDR1 GTSNPN and CDR2 SVGIG (reference sequence). The CDR3 bases are TGTGCCTGGAGCAAAAGGGGGGGACTCGAGACCCAGTACTTC. As protein: CAWSKRGGLETQYF.

The V call is TRBV6-6, the J call TRBJ2-2; possible D gene TRBD2, 5 bases. CDR3 size: 16 residues. Germline V lookup: CDR1 MNHNY, CDR2 SVGAGI (reference sequence). The ends were cut back, 8 bases at V and 1 base at J, with 17 bases in the middle. The CDR3 is CASANKGGLNTGELFF. CDR3 bases: TGTGCCAGCGCTAATAAGGGCGGACTGAACACCGGGGAGCTGTTTTTT.

The V call is TRBV7-9, the J call TRBJ2-5; weak D call: TRBD2 (7 bases). The CDR3 is made up of 16 amino acids. Germline CDR1 reads SEHNR; CDR2 reads FQNEAQ (reference sequence). V lost 1 base, J lost 9 bases, and 21 bases lay in between. CDR3 region: CASSLGGYGGLRAQYF. Here the CDR3 DNA reads TGTGCCAGCAGCTTAGGTGGTTACGGGGGGCTTCGGGCCCAGTACTTC.

The CDR3: CASSNARTLYYEQYF. CDR3 nucleotides: TGTGCCAGCAGTAACGCCCGGACACTCTACTACGAGCAGTACTTC. The genes are TRBV6-5 and TRBJ2-7; D might be TRBD1 (5 bases). Germline V CDR1 and CDR2: MNHEY, SVGAGI. CDR3 length: 15 residues. V was shortened by 5 bases and J by 3 bases, with 17 bases between the two germline ends.

The J gene is TRBJ1-3, the V gene TRBV6-6; D perhaps matches TRBD1 (5 bases). The CDR3 totals 15 residues. Deletions cut 2 bases from V and 5 bases from J, with 13 bases between. Germline V gene lookup returns CDR1 MNHNY and CDR2 SVGAGI (reference sequence). This CDR3 reads CASSYGQGGRNTIYF. The CDR3 DNA is TGTGCCAGCAGTTACGGGCAGGGTGGGAGAAACACCATATATTTT.

This chain links TRBV2 with TRBJ2-7; a possible D gene is TRBD2 (5 bases). This CDR3 is built from 15 residues. V was pared by 5 bases and J by 5 bases, with 19 bases between. Germline assignment: CDR1 SNHLY and CDR2 FYNNEI. CDR3 sequence reads: CASSLPPPLANEQYF. CDR3 sequence (DNA): TGTGCCAGCAGTCTGCCCCCTCCTCTAGCTAACGAGCAGTACTTC.

The sample holds one count of this clone. The chain couples TRBV7-9 to TRBJ2-5, with D maybe TRBD2 (5 bases). From germline, CDR1 is SEHNR and CDR2 FQNEAQ (reference sequence). This CDR3 is 13 amino acids long. Trimming shortened V by 8 bases and J by 4 bases, and 14 bases separated the two germline ends. The CDR3 protein is CASGSESGETQYF. The DNA for the CDR3 is TGTGCCAGCGGTTCGGAAAGCGGAGAGACCCAGTACTTC. Full variable domain (rest looked up from reference TRBV7-9 and TRBJ2-5): DTGVSQNPRHKITKRGQNVTFRCDPISEHNRLYWYRQTLGQGPEFLTYFQNEAQLEKSRLLSDRFSAERPKGSFSTLEIQRTEQGDSAMYLCASGSESGETQYFGPGTRLLVL.

The chain uses TRBV27 and TRBJ2-3; TRBD2 might be the D (5 bases). CDR1 and CDR2 (germline): MNHEY, SMNVEV (reference sequence). CDR3 length: 14 residues. The V gene lost 6 bases and the J gene lost 2 bases, with 12 bases spanning the gap. In nucleotides, the CDR3 is TGTGCCAGCAGCAGAAGCGGATTCACAGATACGCAGTATTTT. Protein: CASSRSGFTDTQYF.

The chain combines TRBV10-2 with TRBJ2-4; 7 positions match TRBD1. V gave up 7 bases and J gave up 11 bases; unmatched junction bases: 8. The CDR3 consists of 12 residues. The germline V gene encodes CDR1 WSHSY and CDR2 SAAADI. DNA for the CDR3: TGCGCCAGCACTCCCGTCGGGACAGTTCAGTACTTC. Protein sequence: CASTPVGTVQYF.

The chain has TRBV27 and TRBJ2-1, with D hard to call. Trimming removed 5 bases at V and 5 bases at J, with 10 bases between. Germline V CDR1 and CDR2: MNHEY, SMNVEV (reference sequence). CDR3 size: 13 residues. The CDR3: CASSGGSHNEQFF. DNA for the CDR3: TGTGCCAGCAGTGGTGGCAGCCACAATGAGCAGTTCTTC.

This clone was found a few times. V is TRBV6-6 and J is TRBJ2-3; TRBD2 matches 8 bases. The CDR3 length is 15 residues. CDR1 and CDR2 from the germline V gene are MNHNY and SVGAGI (reference sequence). With V trimmed by 6 bases and J by 1 base, 6 bases remained unmatched. This CDR3 is CASSALAGGTDTQYF. The DNA for the CDR3 is TGTGCCAGCAGCGCCCTAGCGGGTGGCACAGATACGCAGTATTTT.

This chain joins TRBV14 and TRBJ2-7; D not certain. The CDR3 is 15 residues long. The germline gives CDR1 SGHDN, CDR2 FVKESK. V lost 1 base and J 4 bases, leaving 14 bases between the germline ends. CDR3 nucleotide sequence: TGTGCCAGCAGCCAAGGGTTGTACGAGGAGTACGAGCAGTACTTC. Its translation: CASSQGLYEEYEQYF.

This clone is categorized as medium-sized (0.01 to 0.1%). V usage is TRBV29-1 and J usage is TRBJ1-2; tentative D call: TRBD1 (6 bases). Germline-derived CDR1 and CDR2 are SQVTM and ANQGSEA. V lost 7 bases to trimming and J lost 7 bases, with 13 bases between them. This CDR3 region has 11 residues. CDR3 loop: CSAQGGGGYTF. In DNA, the CDR3 is TGCAGCGCCCAGGGAGGGGGTGGCTACACCTTC.

This clone appeared a single time. V is TRBV14 and J is TRBJ2-1, with unresolved D. V was shortened by 1 base and J by 13 bases, with 8 bases between the two germline ends. The CDR3 totals 11 residues. Germline assignment: CDR1 SGHDN and CDR2 FVKESK. The CDR3 sequence: CASSQARAQFF. CDR3 sequence (DNA): TGTGCCAGCAGCCAAGCCCGGGCCCAGTTCTTC. The entire variable domain, with the rest obtained from reference TRBV14 and TRBJ2-1, is as follows: EAGVTQFPSHSVIEKGQTVTLRCDPISGHDNLYWYRRVMGKEIKFLLHFVKESKQDESGMPNNRFLAERTGGTYSTLKVQPAELEDSGVYFCASSQARAQFFGPGTRLTVL.

V is TRBV2 and J is TRBJ1-5, with 7 positions matching TRBD1. The ends lost 4 bases at V and 0 bases at J; junction bases unmatched: 15. Per germline, CDR1 SNHLY and CDR2 FYNNEI. The CDR3 covers 19 residues. Here the CDR3 reads CASSVTSDRIGYSNQPQHF. In DNA, the CDR3 is TGTGCCAGCAGTGTCACCTCGGACAGGATCGGATATAGCAATCAGCCCCAGCATTTT.

This chain connects TRBV11-2 to TRBJ2-1; D gene uncertain. This CDR3 is built from 17 residues. Germline V gives CDR1 SGHAT, CDR2 FQNNGV. Trimming shortened V by 1 base and J by 4 bases, and 17 bases separated the two germline ends. The chain's CDR3 is CASSLGPVSYSYNEQFF. For the CDR3, the DNA is TGTGCCAGCAGCTTAGGTCCCGTTTCCTACAGTTACAATGAGCAGTTCTTC.